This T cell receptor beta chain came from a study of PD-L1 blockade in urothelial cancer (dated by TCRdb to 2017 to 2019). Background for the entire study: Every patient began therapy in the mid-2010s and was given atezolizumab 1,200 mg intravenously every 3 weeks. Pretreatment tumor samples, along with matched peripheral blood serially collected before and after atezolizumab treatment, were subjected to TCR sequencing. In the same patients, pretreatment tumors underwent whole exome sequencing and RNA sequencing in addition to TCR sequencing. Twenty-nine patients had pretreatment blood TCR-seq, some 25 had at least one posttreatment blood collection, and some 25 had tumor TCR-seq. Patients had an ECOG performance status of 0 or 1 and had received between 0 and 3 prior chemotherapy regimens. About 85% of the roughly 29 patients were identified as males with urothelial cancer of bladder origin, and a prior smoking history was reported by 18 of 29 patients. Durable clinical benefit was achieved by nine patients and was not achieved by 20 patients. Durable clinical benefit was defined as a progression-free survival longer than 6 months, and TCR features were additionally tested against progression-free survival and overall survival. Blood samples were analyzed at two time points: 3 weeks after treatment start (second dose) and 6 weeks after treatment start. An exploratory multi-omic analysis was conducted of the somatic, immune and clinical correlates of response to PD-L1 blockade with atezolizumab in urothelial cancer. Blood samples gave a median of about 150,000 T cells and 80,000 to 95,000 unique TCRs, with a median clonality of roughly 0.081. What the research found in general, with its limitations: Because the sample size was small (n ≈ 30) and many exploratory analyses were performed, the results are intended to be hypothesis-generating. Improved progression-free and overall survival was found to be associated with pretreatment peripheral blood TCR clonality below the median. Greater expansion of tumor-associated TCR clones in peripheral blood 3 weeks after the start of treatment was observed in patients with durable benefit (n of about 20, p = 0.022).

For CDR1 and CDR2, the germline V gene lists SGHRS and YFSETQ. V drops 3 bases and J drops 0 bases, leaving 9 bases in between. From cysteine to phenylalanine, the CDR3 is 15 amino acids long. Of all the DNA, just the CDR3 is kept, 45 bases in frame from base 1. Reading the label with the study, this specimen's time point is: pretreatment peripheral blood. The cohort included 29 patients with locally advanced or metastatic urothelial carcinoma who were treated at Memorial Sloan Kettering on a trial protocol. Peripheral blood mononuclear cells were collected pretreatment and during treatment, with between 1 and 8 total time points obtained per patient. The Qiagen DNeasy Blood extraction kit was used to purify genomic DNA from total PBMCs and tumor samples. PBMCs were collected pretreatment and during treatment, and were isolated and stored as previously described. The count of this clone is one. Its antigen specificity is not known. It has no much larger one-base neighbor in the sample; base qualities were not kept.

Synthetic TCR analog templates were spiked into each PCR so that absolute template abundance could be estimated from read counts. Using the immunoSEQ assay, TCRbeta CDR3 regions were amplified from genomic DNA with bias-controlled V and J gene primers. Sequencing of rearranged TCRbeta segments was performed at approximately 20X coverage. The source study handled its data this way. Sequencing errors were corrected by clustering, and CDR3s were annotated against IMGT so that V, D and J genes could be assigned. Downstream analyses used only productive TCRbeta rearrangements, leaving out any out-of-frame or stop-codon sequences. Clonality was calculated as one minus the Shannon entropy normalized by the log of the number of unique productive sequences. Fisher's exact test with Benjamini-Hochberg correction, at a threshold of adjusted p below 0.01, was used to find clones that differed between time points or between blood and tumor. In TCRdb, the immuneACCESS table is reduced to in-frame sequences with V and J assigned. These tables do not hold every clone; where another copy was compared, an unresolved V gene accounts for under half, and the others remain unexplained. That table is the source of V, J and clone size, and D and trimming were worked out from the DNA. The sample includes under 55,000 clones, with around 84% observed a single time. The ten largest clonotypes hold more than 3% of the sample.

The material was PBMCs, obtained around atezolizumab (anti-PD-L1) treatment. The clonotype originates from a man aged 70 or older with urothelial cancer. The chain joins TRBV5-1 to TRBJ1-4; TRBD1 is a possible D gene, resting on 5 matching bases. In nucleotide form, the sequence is TGCGCCAGCAGCTCGACAGTTACAACTAATGAAAAACTGTTTTTT. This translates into CASSSTVTTNEKLFF. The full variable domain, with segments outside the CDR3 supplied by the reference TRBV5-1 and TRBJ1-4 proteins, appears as KAGVTQTPRYLIKTRGQQVTLSCSPISGHRSVSWYQQTPGQGLQFLFEYFSETQRNKGNFPGRFSGRQFSNSRSEMNVSTLELGDSALYLCASSSTVTTNEKLFFGSGTQLSVL.